These 14 T cell receptor beta chains were all obtained from the same sample, sequenced in a study of blood T cell repertoires in COVID-19. Only in-frame clones appear in the TCRdb table, and some are missing; sequencing was by immunoSEQ multiplex PCR. Here the sample spans tens of thousands of clones, roughly 89% being singletons. Sequences were obtained from peripheral blood. The receptors originated from a woman in her fifties or sixties with COVID-19, enrolled during active disease.

The sample holds a few counts of this clone. V gene TRBV6-5 combines with J gene TRBJ1-1; maybe TRBD1 (5 bases). Trimming removed 6 bases at V and 10 bases at J, with 15 bases between. There are 12 residues in the CDR3. Germline V gene lookup returns CDR1 MNHEY and CDR2 SVGAGI. The CDR3 coding sequence is TGTGCCAGCAGACCGCAGGGTGGAGTAGCTTTCTTT. This encodes CASRPQGGVAFF.

V is TRBV6-2 or TRBV6-3 and J is TRBJ1-6; no clear D. This CDR3 spans 13 amino acids. Germline V gene lookup returns CDR1 MNHEY and CDR2 SVGEGT. Trimming stripped 4 bases from V and 11 bases from J, with 12 bases between. The CDR3 bases are TGTGCCAGCAGTTCCGGACTGAACCCACCCCTCCACTTT. Translated, it gives CASSSGLNPPLHF.

The chain has TRBV11-1 and TRBJ2-1; possibly TRBD2 for D (6 bases). The germline V gene encodes CDR1 SGHAT and CDR2 FQDESV (reference sequence). CDR3 length: 12 amino acids. The V and J ends lost 3 bases and 10 bases respectively, with 10 bases between them. The CDR3 DNA is TGTGCCAGCAGCTTCGGGGCGGGGGAGCAGTTCTTC. Translating it yields CASSFGAGEQFF.

The V and J genes are TRBV5-1 and TRBJ1-2; TRBD1 matches at 7 bases. CDR3 length: 17 residues. V lost 3 bases to trimming and J lost 4 bases; unmatched junction nucleotides: 15. Germline V gene lookup returns CDR1 SGHRS and CDR2 YFSETQ. This CDR3 is CASSSGTEGIDGYGYTF. The CDR3 DNA sequence: TGCGCCAGCAGCTCCGGGACAGAGGGGATCGATGGCTATGGCTACACCTTC.

The chain recombines TRBV9 with TRBJ2-1; D is perhaps TRBD1 (5 bases). From germline, CDR1 is SGDLS and CDR2 YYNGEE. V was shortened by 10 bases and J by 8 bases, with 22 bases between the two germline ends. The CDR3 extends over 14 amino acids. DNA of the CDR3: TGTGCCGGTCCATGGGTTTCAGGGCTTTATGAGCAGTTCTTC. It translates to CAGPWVSGLYEQFF.

This clone was seen only a few times. The DNA for the CDR3 is TGTGCCAGCAGGGGGGGTGCAGAGACCCAGTACTTC. It translates to CASRGGAETQYF. V is TRBV2 and J is TRBJ2-5; possibly TRBD2 for D (6 bases). Germline V gene sequence: CDR1 SNHLY, CDR2 FYNNEI. This CDR3 contains 12 residues. Trimming took off 6 bases at V and 4 bases at J, with 9 bases between the two ends.

This chain links TRBV18 with TRBJ1-5; D is unclear. The CDR3 length is 15 residues. Germline loops: CDR1 KGHSH, CDR2 LQKENI. V was clipped by 2 bases and J by 3 bases, with 11 bases between them. The CDR3, as DNA: TGTGCCAGCTCACCAAGCGTGTCCGTCAATCAGCCCCAGCATTTT. The encoded protein is CASSPSVSVNQPQHF.

The V and J genes are TRBV5-1 and TRBJ2-7; 8 bases match TRBD1. The CDR3 loop spans 15 amino acids. Losses at the gene ends were 3 bases for V and 5 bases for J; bases not matched to a gene: 10. Germline CDR1 is SGHRS and CDR2 is YFSETQ. Here the CDR3 DNA reads TGCGCCAGCAGCTGGAGGGGCCAGGACAGGGACGAGCAGTACTTC. The encoded protein is CASSWRGQDRDEQYF. Combining the CDR3 with reference TRBV5-1 and TRBJ2-7 gives the whole variable domain KAGVTQTPRYLIKTRGQQVTLSCSPISGHRSVSWYQQTPGQGLQFLFEYFSETQRNKGNFPGRFSGRQFSNSRSEMNVSTLELGDSALYLCASSWRGQDRDEQYFGPGTRLTVT.

The J gene is TRBJ1-3, the V gene TRBV7-2; perhaps TRBD1 as D (5 bases). The germline V gene encodes CDR1 SGHTA and CDR2 FQGNSA. The CDR3 contains 17 residues. Trimming removed 0 bases from V and 4 bases from J, with 16 bases in between. CDR3 protein: CASSLAGGNRLGNTIYF. The CDR3 DNA is TGTGCCAGCAGCTTAGCGGGGGGGAATAGACTCGGAAACACCATATATTTT.

This chain joins TRBV6-5 and TRBJ2-1; possibly TRBD1 for D (6 bases). CDR3 length: 16 amino acids. The germline V gene encodes CDR1 MNHEY and CDR2 SVGAGI. V lost 0 bases and J lost 5, with 14 bases in between. CDR3 sequence reads: CASSYSMVAGDNEQFF. CDR3 DNA: TGTGCCAGCAGTTACTCGATGGTGGCAGGGGACAATGAGCAGTTCTTC.

CDR3 region: CATLQGTANNEQFF. The CDR3 region has the DNA TGTGCCACCCTACAGGGGACGGCGAACAATGAGCAGTTCTTC. The V gene is TRBV6-5, the J gene TRBJ2-1; 7 positions match TRBD1. V lost 10 bases, J lost 5 bases, and 11 bases stayed unmatched. CDR3 length: 14 residues. CDR1 is MNHEY and CDR2 is SVGAGI in the germline V gene.

The J gene is TRBJ1-4, the V gene TRBV19; perhaps TRBD1 as D (5 bases). Per germline, CDR1 LNHDA and CDR2 SQIVND (reference sequence). This CDR3 spans 15 amino acids. Trimming removed 1 base at V and 8 bases at J, with 14 bases between. In DNA, the CDR3 is TGTGCCAGTAGTATAGGGGACCGGGAGGACGAAAAACTGTTTTTT. It yields the protein CASSIGDREDEKLFF.

J is TRBJ2-7 and V is TRBV18; TRBD1 matches at 8 bases. The V gene's germline CDR1 is KGHSH and CDR2 LQKENI. The CDR3 has 13 residues. Losses at the gene ends were 8 bases for V and 1 base for J; bases not matched to a gene: 4. CDR3 loop: CASTGQGSYEQYF. The CDR3 nucleotides read TGTGCCAGCACTGGACAGGGTTCCTACGAGCAGTACTTC.

This chain joins TRBV27 and TRBJ2-2; the match to TRBD2 covers 8 bases. V lost 0 bases and J lost 4; bases outside the gene matches: 4. The CDR3 totals 16 residues. Germline loops: CDR1 MNHEY, CDR2 SMNVEV (reference sequence). CDR3 DNA sequence: TGTGCCAGCAGTTTATCCCCCAGCGGGGGCACCGGGGAGCTGTTTTTT. Translating it yields CASSLSPSGGTGELFF.